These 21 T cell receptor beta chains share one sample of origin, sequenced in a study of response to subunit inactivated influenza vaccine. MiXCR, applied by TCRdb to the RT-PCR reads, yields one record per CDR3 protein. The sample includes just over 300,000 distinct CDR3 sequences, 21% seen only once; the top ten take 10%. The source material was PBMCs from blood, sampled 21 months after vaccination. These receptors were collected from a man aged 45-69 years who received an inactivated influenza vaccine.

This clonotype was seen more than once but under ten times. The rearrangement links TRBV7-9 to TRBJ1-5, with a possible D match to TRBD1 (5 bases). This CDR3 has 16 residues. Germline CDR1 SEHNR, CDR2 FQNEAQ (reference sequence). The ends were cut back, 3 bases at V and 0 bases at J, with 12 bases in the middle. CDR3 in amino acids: CASSFHTGYSNQPQHF. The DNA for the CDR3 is TGTGCCAGCAGCTTTCATACAGGCTATAGCAATCAGCCCCAGCATTTT. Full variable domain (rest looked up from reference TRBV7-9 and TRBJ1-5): DTGVSQNPRHKITKRGQNVTFRCDPISEHNRLYWYRQTLGQGPEFLTYFQNEAQLEKSRLLSDRFSAERPKGSFSTLEIQRTEQGDSAMYLCASSFHTGYSNQPQHFGDGTRLSIL.

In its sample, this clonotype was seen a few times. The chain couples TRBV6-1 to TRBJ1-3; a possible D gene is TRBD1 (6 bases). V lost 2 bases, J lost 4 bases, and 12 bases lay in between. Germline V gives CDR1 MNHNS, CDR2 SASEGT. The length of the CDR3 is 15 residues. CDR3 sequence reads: CASSESGAYGNTIYF. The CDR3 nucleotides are TGTGCCAGCAGTGAATCGGGGGCCTACGGAAACACCATATATTTT.

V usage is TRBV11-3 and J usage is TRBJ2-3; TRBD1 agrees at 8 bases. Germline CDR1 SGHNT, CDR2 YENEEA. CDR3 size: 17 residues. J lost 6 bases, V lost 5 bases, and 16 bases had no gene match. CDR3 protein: CASSRSLPGGGSDTQYF. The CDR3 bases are TGTGCCAGCAGCCGCTCCCTCCCAGGGGGCGGGTCGGATACGCAGTATTTT.

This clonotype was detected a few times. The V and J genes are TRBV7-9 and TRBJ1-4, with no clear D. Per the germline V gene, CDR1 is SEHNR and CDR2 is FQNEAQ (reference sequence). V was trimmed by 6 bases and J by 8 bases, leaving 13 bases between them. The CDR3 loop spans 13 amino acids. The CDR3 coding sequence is TGTGCCAGCAGTATAGACCGGTGGGAAAAACTGTTTTTT. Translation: CASSIDRWEKLFF.

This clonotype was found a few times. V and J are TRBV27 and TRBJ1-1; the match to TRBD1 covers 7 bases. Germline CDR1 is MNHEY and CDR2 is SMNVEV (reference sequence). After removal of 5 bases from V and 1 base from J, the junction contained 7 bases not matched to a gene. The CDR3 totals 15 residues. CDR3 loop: CASSPRDSRNTEAFF. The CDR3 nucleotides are TGTGCCAGCAGTCCCAGGGACAGCAGGAACACTGAAGCTTTCTTT.

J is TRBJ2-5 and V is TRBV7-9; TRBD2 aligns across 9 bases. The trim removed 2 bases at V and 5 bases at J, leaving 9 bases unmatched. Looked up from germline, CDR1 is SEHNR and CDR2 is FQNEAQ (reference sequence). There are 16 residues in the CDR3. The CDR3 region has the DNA TGTGCCAGCAGCTTAAGCTGGCGGGAGGGCCGGGAGACCCAGTACTTC. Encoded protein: CASSLSWREGRETQYF.

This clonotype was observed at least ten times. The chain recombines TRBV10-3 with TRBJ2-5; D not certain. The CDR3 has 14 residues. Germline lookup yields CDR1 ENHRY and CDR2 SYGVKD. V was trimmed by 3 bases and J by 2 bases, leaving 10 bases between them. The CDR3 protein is CAISEGPGQETQYF. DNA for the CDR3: TGTGCCATCAGTGAAGGTCCGGGTCAAGAGACCCAGTACTTC.

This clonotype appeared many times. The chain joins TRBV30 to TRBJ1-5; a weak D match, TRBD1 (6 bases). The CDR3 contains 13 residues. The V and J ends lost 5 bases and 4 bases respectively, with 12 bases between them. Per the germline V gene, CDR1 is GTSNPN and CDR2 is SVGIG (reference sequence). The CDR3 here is CAWAGDTNQPQHF. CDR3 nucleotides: TGTGCCTGGGCCGGGGACACAAATCAGCCCCAGCATTTT.

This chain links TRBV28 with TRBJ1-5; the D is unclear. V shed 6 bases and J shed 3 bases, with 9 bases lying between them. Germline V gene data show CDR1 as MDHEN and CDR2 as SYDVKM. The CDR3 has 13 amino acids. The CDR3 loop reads CASRGIANQPQHF. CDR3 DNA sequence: TGTGCCAGCAGGGGAATAGCCAATCAGCCCCAGCATTTT.

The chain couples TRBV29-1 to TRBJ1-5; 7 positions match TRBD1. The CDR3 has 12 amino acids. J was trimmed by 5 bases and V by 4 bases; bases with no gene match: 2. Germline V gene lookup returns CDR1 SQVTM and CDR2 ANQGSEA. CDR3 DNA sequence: TGCAGCGTTGGGGGGACAGATCAGCCCCAGCATTTT. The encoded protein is CSVGGTDQPQHF.

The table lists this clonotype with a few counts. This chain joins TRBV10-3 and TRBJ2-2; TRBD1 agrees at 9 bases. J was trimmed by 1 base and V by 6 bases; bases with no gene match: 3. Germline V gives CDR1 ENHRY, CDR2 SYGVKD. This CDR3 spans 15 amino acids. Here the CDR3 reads CAIRMGQGNTGELFF. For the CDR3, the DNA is TGTGCCATCAGGATGGGACAGGGGAACACCGGGGAGCTGTTTTTT.

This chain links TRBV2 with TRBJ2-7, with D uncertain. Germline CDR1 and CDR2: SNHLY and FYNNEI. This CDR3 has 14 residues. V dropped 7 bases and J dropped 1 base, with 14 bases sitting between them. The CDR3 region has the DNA TGTGCCAGCAATAGTAACGACGGTTCCTACGAGCAGTACTTC. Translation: CASNSNDGSYEQYF.

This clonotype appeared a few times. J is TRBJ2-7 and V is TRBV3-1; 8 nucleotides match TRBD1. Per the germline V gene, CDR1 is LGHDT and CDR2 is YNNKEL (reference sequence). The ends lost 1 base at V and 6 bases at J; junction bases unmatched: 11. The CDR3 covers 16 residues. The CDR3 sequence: CASSQGTGKIAAEQYF. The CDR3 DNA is TGTGCCAGCAGCCAAGGGACAGGGAAAATTGCGGCCGAGCAGTACTTC.

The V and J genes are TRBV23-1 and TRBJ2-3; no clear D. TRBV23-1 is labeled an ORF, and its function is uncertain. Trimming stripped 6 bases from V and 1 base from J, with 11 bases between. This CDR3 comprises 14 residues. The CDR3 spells CASSPRRGTDTQYF. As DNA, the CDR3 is TGCGCCAGCAGCCCCCGTAGGGGCACAGATACGCAGTATTTT.

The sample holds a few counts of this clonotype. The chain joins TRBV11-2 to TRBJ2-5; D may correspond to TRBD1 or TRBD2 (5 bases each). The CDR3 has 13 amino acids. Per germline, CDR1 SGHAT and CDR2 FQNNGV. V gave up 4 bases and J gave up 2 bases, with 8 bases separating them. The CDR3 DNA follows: TGTGCCAGCAGCTCGGGACCGCAAGAGACCCAGTACTTC. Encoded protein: CASSSGPQETQYF.

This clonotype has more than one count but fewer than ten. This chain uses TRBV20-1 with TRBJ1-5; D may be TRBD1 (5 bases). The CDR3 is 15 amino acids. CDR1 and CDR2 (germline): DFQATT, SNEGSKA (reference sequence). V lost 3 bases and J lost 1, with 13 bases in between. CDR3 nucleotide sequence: TGCAGTGCTAGTTTCGGGGGGGGGAGCAATCAGCCCCAGCATTTT. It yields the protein CSASFGGGSNQPQHF.

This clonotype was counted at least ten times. CDR3 in amino acids: CASSESRTNNQPQHF. The CDR3 bases are TGCGCCAGCAGTGAATCCAGAACCAACAATCAGCCCCAGCATTTT. The chain joins TRBV10-2 to TRBJ1-5; D call uncertain. Germline loops: CDR1 WSHSY, CDR2 SAAADI. The V end lost 3 bases, the J end lost 3 bases, and 12 bases lay between the germline ends. This CDR3 is 15 amino acids long.

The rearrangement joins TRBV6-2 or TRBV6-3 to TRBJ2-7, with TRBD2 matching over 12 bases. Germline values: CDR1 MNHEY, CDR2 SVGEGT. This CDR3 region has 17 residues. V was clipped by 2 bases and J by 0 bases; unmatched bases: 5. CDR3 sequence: CASSYPLAGGSSYEQYF. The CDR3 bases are TGTGCCAGCAGTTACCCACTAGCGGGGGGCAGCTCCTACGAGCAGTACTTC.

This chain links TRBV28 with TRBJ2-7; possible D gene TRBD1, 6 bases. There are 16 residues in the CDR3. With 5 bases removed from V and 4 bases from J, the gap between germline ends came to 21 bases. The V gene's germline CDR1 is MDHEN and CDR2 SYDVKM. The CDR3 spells CASSLTPGQGIYEQYF. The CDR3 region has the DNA TGTGCCAGCAGTCTAACCCCAGGTCAGGGGATATACGAGCAGTACTTC.

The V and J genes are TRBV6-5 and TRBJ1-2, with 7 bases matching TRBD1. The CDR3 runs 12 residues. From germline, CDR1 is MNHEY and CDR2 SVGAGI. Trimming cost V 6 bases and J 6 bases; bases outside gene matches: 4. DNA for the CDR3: TGTGCCAGCAGGCGGGACAGTGATGGCTACACCTTC. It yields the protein CASRRDSDGYTF.

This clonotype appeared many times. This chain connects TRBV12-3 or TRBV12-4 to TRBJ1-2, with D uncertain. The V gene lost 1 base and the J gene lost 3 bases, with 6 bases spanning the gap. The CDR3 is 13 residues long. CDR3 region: CASSLDTDYGYTF. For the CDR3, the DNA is TGTGCCAGCAGTTTAGACACAGACTATGGCTACACCTTC.